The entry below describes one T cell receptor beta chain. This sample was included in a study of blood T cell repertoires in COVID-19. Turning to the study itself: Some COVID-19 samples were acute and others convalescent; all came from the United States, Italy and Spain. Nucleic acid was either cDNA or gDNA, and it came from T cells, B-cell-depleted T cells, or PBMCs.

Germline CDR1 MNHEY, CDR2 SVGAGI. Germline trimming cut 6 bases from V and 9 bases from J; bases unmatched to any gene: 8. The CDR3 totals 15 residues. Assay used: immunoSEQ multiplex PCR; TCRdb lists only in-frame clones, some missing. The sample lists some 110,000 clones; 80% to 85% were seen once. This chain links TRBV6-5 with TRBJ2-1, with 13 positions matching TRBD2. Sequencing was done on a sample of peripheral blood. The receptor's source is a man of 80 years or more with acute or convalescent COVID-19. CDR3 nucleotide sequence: TGTGCCAGCAGAAAACTAGCGGGAGGGCCGACTGAGCAGTTCTTC. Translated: CASRKLAGGPTEQFF.